The clone carrying this TCR beta chain has a handful of counts. Its antigen is still unknown. The data were taken from a study of shared clonotypes between healthy human individuals. Whole-study results and caveats: Deeper or shallower sequencing was expected to change how clonotypes are shared among donors. Clonotypes shared by all four donors outscored non-shared clonotypes in generation probability. Rarefaction showed sorted-subset sequencing was incomplete despite large depth.

Naive CD8 cells lacked CD45RO and underwent positive selection for CCR7, leaving out terminally differentiated effector memory CD45RA+ cells. The method was immunoSEQ multiplex PCR; TCRdb's version includes in-frame clones alone and lacks a portion of them. Of about 820,000 clones in the sample, 90% to 95% were seen once. The CDR3 is made up of 17 amino acids. V was pared by 7 bases and J by 0 bases, with 12 bases of the junction left unmatched. CDR1 is SEHNR and CDR2 is FQNEAQ in the germline V gene (reference sequence). The chain carries TRBV7-9 and TRBJ2-1; 7 bases agree with TRBD2. The sequence was collected from a young man in good health. The sample taken for sequencing was naive CD8+ T cells sorted from blood. In DNA, the CDR3 is TGTGCCAGCACCCCCCGACTAGCCCGAGACTCCTACAATGAGCAGTTCTTC. Translation gives CASTPRLARDSYNEQFF. The whole variable domain, filled in from reference TRBV7-9 and TRBJ2-1, reads DTGVSQNPRHKITKRGQNVTFRCDPISEHNRLYWYRQTLGQGPEFLTYFQNEAQLEKSRLLSDRFSAERPKGSFSTLEIQRTEQGDSAMYLCASTPRLARDSYNEQFFGPGTRLTVL.